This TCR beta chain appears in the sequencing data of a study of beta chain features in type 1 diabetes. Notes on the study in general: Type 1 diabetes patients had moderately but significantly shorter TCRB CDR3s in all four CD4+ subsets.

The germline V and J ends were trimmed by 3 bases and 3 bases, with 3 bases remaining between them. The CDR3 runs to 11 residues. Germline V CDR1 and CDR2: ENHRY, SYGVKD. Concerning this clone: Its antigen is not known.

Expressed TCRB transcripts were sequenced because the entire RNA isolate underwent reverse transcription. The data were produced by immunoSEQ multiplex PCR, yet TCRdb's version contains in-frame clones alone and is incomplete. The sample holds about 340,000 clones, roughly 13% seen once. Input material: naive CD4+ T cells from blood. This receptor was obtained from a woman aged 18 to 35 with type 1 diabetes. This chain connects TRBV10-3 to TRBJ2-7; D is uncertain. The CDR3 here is CAISDSYEQYF. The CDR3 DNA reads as TGTGCCATCAGTGACAGCTACGAGCAGTACTTC.